These 23 T cell receptor beta chains share one sample of origin, sequenced in a study of cytomegalovirus exposure and HLA in healthy donors. In the PCR, 60 Vbeta and 13 Jbeta primers were used. Data came from immunoSEQ multiplex PCR; TCRdb stores just in-frame clones and leaves some out. The table includes under 200,000 clones, approximately 84% detected once. The sample was PBMCs. The receptors were sampled from a woman aged 50 to 60 in good health and CMV-seropositive.

As regards this clone: A junction end diverges from the germline sequence, so it may reflect a read error. The CDR3 spells CASSDGLAGGKGHRPF. The DNA for the CDR3 is TGTGCCAGCAGTGATGGTCTAGCGGGAGGGAAGGGGCATCGGCCATTT. The J gene is TRBJ2-3, the V gene TRBV2, with 12 bases that match TRBD2. CDR3 size: 16 residues. Per the germline V gene, CDR1 is SNHLY and CDR2 is FYNNEI.

This clone was seen more than once but under ten times. The rearrangement joins TRBV19 to TRBJ2-7, with 11 bases fitting TRBD1. In germline, CDR1 is LNHDA, CDR2 SQIVND (reference sequence). V trimming: 5 bases; J trimming: 2 bases; junction bases outside the gene matches: 5. This CDR3 has 15 amino acids. CDR3 DNA: TGTGCCAGTAGTCCGCCGGGACAGGGGGCCTACGAGCAGTACTTC. The encoded protein is CASSPPGQGAYEQYF. Drawing the rest from reference TRBV19 and TRBJ2-7, the complete variable domain is DGGITQSPKYLFRKEGQNVTLSCEQNLNHDAMYWYRQDPGQGLRLIYYSQIVNDFQKGDIAEGYSVSREKKESFPLTVTSAQKNPTAFYLCASSPPGQGAYEQYFGPGTRLTVT.

The chain recombines TRBV6-5 with TRBJ2-1; 11 bases align to TRBD1. The V gene end was trimmed by 4 bases and the J gene end by 6 bases; junction bases not matched to a gene: 5. Per the germline V gene, CDR1 is MNHEY and CDR2 is SVGAGI. The length of the CDR3 is 15 residues. The CDR3 region has the DNA TGTGCCAGCAGTTCAGCCGGGACAGGGGGCAATGAGCAGTTCTTC. Amino acids: CASSSAGTGGNEQFF.

The chain links TRBV5-3 to TRBJ1-1; 7 bases match TRBD1. TRBV5-3 is an ORF for which the function is uncertain. J lost 5 bases, V lost 4 bases, and 2 bases had no gene match. The CDR3 covers 12 residues. This CDR3 is CARSPRGTEAFF. The CDR3 DNA sequence: TGTGCCAGAAGCCCCAGGGGGACTGAAGCTTTCTTT.

Here the CDR3 reads CASSIDETGDSNQPQHF. DNA of the CDR3: TGTGCCAGTAGTATAGATGAGACAGGGGATAGCAATCAGCCCCAGCATTTT. This chain links TRBV19 with TRBJ1-5, with TRBD1 identical over 8 bases. The CDR3 has 17 residues. Germline trimming cut 0 bases from V and 0 bases from J; bases unmatched to any gene: 4. The germline V gene encodes CDR1 LNHDA and CDR2 SQIVND (reference sequence).

The chain has TRBV9 and TRBJ2-2, with D possibly TRBD2 on 6 matching bases. Germline loops: CDR1 SGDLS, CDR2 YYNGEE. The germline V and J ends were trimmed by 0 bases and 6 bases, with 15 bases remaining between them. CDR3 size: 16 residues. CDR3 nucleotide sequence: TGTGCCAGCAGCGTAGATGTTAGCGGACACGCCGGGGAGCTGTTTTTT. Amino acid sequence: CASSVDVSGHAGELFF.

The table lists this clone with a count of one. The J gene is TRBJ2-5, the V gene TRBV12-5; 7 nucleotides line up with TRBD1. J lost 5 bases, V lost 5 bases, and 11 bases had no gene match. Germline CDR1 reads LGHNT; CDR2 reads FRNRAP. The CDR3 totals 15 residues. Written as DNA, the CDR3 is TGTGCTAGTGGTCCATCCGGGACAGCCCTTGAGACCCAGTACTTC. This gives the protein CASGPSGTALETQYF.

The CDR3 region has the DNA TGTGCCAGCAGCCCAGAACAGGGGGCGTTTGAAAAACTGTTTTTT. Its protein product is CASSPEQGAFEKLFF. This chain uses TRBV7-2 with TRBJ1-4; 9 nucleotides align to TRBD1. Germline CDR1 and CDR2: SGHTA and FQGNSA. The CDR3 covers 15 residues. Trimming at V came to 5 bases and at J to 7 bases, leaving 8 bases not matched to a gene.

The J gene is TRBJ1-1, the V gene TRBV11-2; possibly TRBD1 for D (6 bases). The V gene's germline CDR1 is SGHAT and CDR2 FQNNGV. The CDR3 sequence is 16 residues long. Trimming pared 1 base from V and 1 base from J, leaving 13 bases between. As DNA, the CDR3 is TGTGCCAGCAGCTTAGGGGGGCAGAGGGGGAACACTGAAGCTTTCTTT. This encodes CASSLGGQRGNTEAFF.

V and J are TRBV15 and TRBJ1-2; 7 bases agree with TRBD1. J was trimmed by 4 bases and V by 3 bases; bases with no gene match: 8. The V gene's germline CDR1 is LNHNV and CDR2 YYDKDF (reference sequence). The CDR3 is made up of 15 amino acids. For the CDR3, the DNA is TGTGCCACCAGCAGCACCGGGACAGACACCTATGGCTACACCTTC. Its translation is CATSSTGTDTYGYTF.

This clone was counted a single time. J is TRBJ2-1 and V is TRBV19; a weak D match, TRBD1 (12 bases). CDR3 length: 19 residues. V was trimmed by 5 bases and J by 10 bases, leaving 33 bases between them. Germline V gene data show CDR1 as LNHDA and CDR2 as SQIVND (reference sequence). The DNA for the CDR3 is TGTGCCAGTAGTTCCACCGGGACAGGGGGCTTAGCGGGAGGGACGGAGCAGTTCTTC. Its translation: CASSSTGTGGLAGGTEQFF.

This clone appeared a single time. The chain carries TRBV19 and TRBJ2-2, with 9 positions matching TRBD1. V was clipped by 6 bases and J by 1 base; unmatched bases: 6. CDR3 length: 16 amino acids. Germline CDR1 LNHDA, CDR2 SQIVND (reference sequence). The CDR3 bases are TGTGCCAGTAGCATTGGACAGGGGATGAACACCGGGGAGCTGTTTTTT. Translating it yields CASSIGQGMNTGELFF.

This clone appeared a few times. The CDR3 coding sequence is TGTGCCAGCAGCGTAGCTACGGGATATTCACCCCTCCACTTT. Protein: CASSVATGYSPLHF. The rearrangement uses TRBV9 and TRBJ1-6, with D unclear. From germline, CDR1 is SGDLS and CDR2 YYNGEE. The CDR3 has 14 residues. V lost 0 bases to trimming and J lost 8 bases, with 9 bases between them.

This sequence joins TRBV6-6 and TRBJ2-5; no clear D gene. Judging by the DNA end, TRBJ2-7 fits better; the J call may be wrong. CDR1 and CDR2 (germline): MNHNY, SVGAGI (reference sequence). This CDR3 comprises 13 residues. This CDR3 reads CASRRTKDYEQYF. CDR3 sequence (DNA): TGTGCCAGCAGAAGGACCAAAGACTACGAGCAGTACTTC.

J is TRBJ2-4 and V is TRBV6-5, with D perhaps TRBD1 (5 bases). Trimming removed 0 bases at V and 5 bases at J, with 14 bases between. The germline V gene encodes CDR1 MNHEY and CDR2 SVGAGI. This CDR3 is 16 amino acids long. For the CDR3, the DNA is TGTGCCAGCAGTTACTCAGGGCAGGGTGCAGAAAACATTCAGTACTTC. Encoded protein: CASSYSGQGAENIQYF.

The V and J genes are TRBV7-8 and TRBJ1-1; a weak D match, TRBD1 (5 bases). Trimming stripped 5 bases from V and 2 bases from J, with 12 bases between. The CDR3 has 14 residues. CDR1 is SGHVS and CDR2 is FQNEAQ in the germline V gene. The CDR3 bases are TGTGCCAGCAGCGAGGTGGGGCTTAACACTGAAGCTTTCTTT. It codes for CASSEVGLNTEAFF.

The table lists this clone with a count of one. This chain connects TRBV4-3 to TRBJ1-4, with 12 bases lining up with TRBD1. In germline, CDR1 is LGHNA, CDR2 YSLEER. The CDR3 has 15 amino acids. V lost 3 bases, J lost 8 bases, and 4 bases stayed unmatched. The CDR3 DNA reads as TGCGCCAGCAGCCACGGGACAGGGGGCGAAGAAAAACTGTTTTTT. Encoded protein: CASSHGTGGEEKLFF.

The table lists this clone with a count of one. This rearrangement joins TRBV5-4 to TRBJ2-7; perhaps TRBD1 as D (6 bases). CDR1 and CDR2 (germline): SGHNT, YYREEE (reference sequence). V lost 1 base to trimming and J lost 3 bases, with 8 bases between them. The CDR3 is made up of 13 amino acids. CDR3 nucleotide sequence: TGTGCCAGCAGCTTGCAGGGACACTACGAGCAGTACTTC. Amino acids: CASSLQGHYEQYF.

The genes are TRBV5-6 and TRBJ1-3; 9 bases agree with TRBD1. Losses at the gene ends were 6 bases for V and 2 bases for J; bases not matched to a gene: 12. There are 17 residues in the CDR3. Germline V CDR1 and CDR2: SGHDT, YYEEEE. The CDR3 nucleotides read TGTGCCAGCACCATGGACAGGGGAAGGATTGCTGGAAACACCATATATTTT. This codes for CASTMDRGRIAGNTIYF.

In its sample, this clone was seen a few times. This chain uses TRBV7-2 with TRBJ2-5; 9 bases match TRBD2. Losses at the gene ends were 2 bases for V and 1 base for J; bases not matched to a gene: 2. Germline CDR1 reads SGHTA; CDR2 reads FQGNSA. The CDR3 length is 15 residues. The CDR3 reads CASSLQAGGQETQYF. CDR3 nucleotides: TGTGCCAGCAGCTTACAAGCGGGGGGCCAAGAGACCCAGTACTTC.

In regard to this clone: One end of the junction is discordant with germline, which a read error may explain. The chain carries TRBV6-5 and TRBJ2-6, with a weak D call TRBD1 (6 bases). The CDR3 spans 14 residues. Germline assignment: CDR1 MNHEY and CDR2 SVGAGI. The CDR3 protein is CASQDSPGANGLTF. The CDR3 DNA reads as TGTGCCAGCCAGGACAGCCCTGGGGCCAACGGCCTGACTTTC.

The chain uses TRBV9 and TRBJ2-1; tentative D call: TRBD1 (6 bases). There are 16 residues in the CDR3. V was clipped by 4 bases and J by 2 bases, with 16 bases between them. Germline CDR1 SGDLS, CDR2 YYNGEE. Here the CDR3 reads CASSSWGQAPYNEQFF. In DNA form, the CDR3 reads TGTGCCAGCAGCTCCTGGGGGCAGGCCCCCTACAATGAGCAGTTCTTC.

The rearrangement links TRBV29-1 to TRBJ2-2; D is perhaps TRBD1 (5 bases). The V gene lost 7 bases and the J gene lost 2 bases, with 14 bases spanning the gap. CDR3 length equals 14 residues. Germline-derived CDR1 and CDR2 are SQVTM and ANQGSEA. CDR3 residues: CSAGRQGNTGELFF. The CDR3 bases are TGCAGCGCCGGGCGGCAGGGCAACACCGGGGAGCTGTTTTTT.